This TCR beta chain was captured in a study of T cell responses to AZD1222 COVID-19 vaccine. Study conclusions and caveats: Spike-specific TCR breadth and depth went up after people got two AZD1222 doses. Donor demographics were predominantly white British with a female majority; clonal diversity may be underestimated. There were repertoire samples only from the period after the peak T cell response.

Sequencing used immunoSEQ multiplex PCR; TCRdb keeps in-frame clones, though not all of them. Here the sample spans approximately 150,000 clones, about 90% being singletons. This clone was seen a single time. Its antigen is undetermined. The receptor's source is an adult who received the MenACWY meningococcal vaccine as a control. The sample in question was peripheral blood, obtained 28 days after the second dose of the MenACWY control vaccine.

In DNA, the CDR3 is TGTGCCACCCTTGGTAGGGACACGGAGCAGGGGGTGGCCGGGGAGCTGTTTTTT. Encoded protein: CATLGRDTEQGVAGELFF. J is TRBJ2-2 and V is TRBV10-3, with TRBD1 identical over 7 bases. Germline V gives CDR1 ENHRY, CDR2 SYGVKD. This CDR3 comprises 18 residues. V trimming: 10 bases; J trimming: 6 bases; junction bases outside the gene matches: 23.